The 11 T cell receptor beta chains in this list originate from one sample, sequenced in a study of Graves' ophthalmopathy and Graves' hyperthyroidism. RNA transcripts yielded amplified TCR beta CDR3 regions. HTBI primers were used in a first-round RT-PCR, which preceded a second-round multiplex PCR. From the multiplex PCR reads, TCRdb called clonotypes with MiXCR, one entry per CDR3 protein. The sample has 200,000 to 250,000 distinct CDR3 sequences, 20% to 25% seen once. Sequencing input: peripheral blood. The source of these receptors is a woman in her forties or fifties with Graves' ophthalmopathy.

The genes are TRBV27 and TRBJ1-1; D is unresolved. The V gene lost 3 bases and the J gene lost 2 bases, with 10 bases spanning the gap. This CDR3 region has 14 residues. The germline gives CDR1 MNHEY, CDR2 SMNVEV (reference sequence). The CDR3, as DNA: TGTGCCAGCAGTTTTGCCCCAAGAAACACTGAAGCTTTCTTT. Its protein is CASSFAPRNTEAFF.

The chain is built from TRBV9 and TRBJ1-2; 11 nucleotides line up with TRBD1. There are 15 residues in the CDR3. Germline values: CDR1 SGDLS, CDR2 YYNGEE. V trimming: 4 bases; J trimming: 6 bases; junction bases outside the gene matches: 8. The CDR3 DNA reads TGTGCCAGCAGCATTGGACAGGGGGCTTTGGATGGCTACACCTTC. Translation: CASSIGQGALDGYTF.

This clonotype was seen at least ten times. The chain carries TRBV5-4 and TRBJ2-5, with TRBD2 identical over 7 bases. CDR1 is SGHNT and CDR2 is YYREEE in the germline V gene (reference sequence). The CDR3 has 22 residues. V shed 3 bases, J shed 2 bases, and the junction held 28 bases outside the gene matches. This CDR3 is CASSWQVAGPVPAPGAQETQYF. CDR3 bases: TGTGCCAGCAGCTGGCAGGTAGCGGGCCCCGTACCCGCCCCCGGGGCACAAGAGACCCAGTACTTC.

This clonotype showed up many times. The genes are TRBV12-3 or TRBV12-4 and TRBJ2-7; D is perhaps TRBD1 (6 bases). The CDR3 extends over 16 amino acids. V lost 5 bases and J lost 7, with 24 bases in between. CDR3 sequence reads: CASSPFNRQATGEQYF. CDR3 nucleotides: TGTGCCAGCAGTCCTTTCAACAGACAGGCCACTGGGGAGCAGTACTTC.

This clonotype was recorded many times. The chain employs TRBV4-1 and TRBJ1-5, with D uncertain. Germline V gene sequence: CDR1 MGHRA, CDR2 YSYEKL. The CDR3 is made up of 14 amino acids. Trimming removed 4 bases from V and 6 bases from J, with 13 bases in between. This CDR3 reads CASSPNPEGQPQHF. DNA of the CDR3: TGCGCCAGCAGCCCTAATCCGGAAGGTCAGCCCCAGCATTTT.

This clonotype showed up many times. V and J are TRBV7-8 and TRBJ1-2; TRBD1 agrees at 11 bases. Per germline, CDR1 SGHVS and CDR2 FQNEAQ. Trimming removed 0 bases from V and 4 bases from J; junction bases left unmatched: 4. The length of the CDR3 is 16 residues. CDR3: CASSLAAGTGGYGYTF. CDR3 coding DNA: TGTGCCAGCAGCTTAGCGGCGGGGACAGGGGGCTATGGCTACACCTTC.

This chain uses TRBV19 with TRBJ2-3; 8 bases align to TRBD2. Germline trimming cut 10 bases from V and 2 bases from J; bases unmatched to any gene: 2. There are 12 residues in the CDR3. Germline V CDR1 and CDR2: LNHDA, SQIVND (reference sequence). The CDR3 spells CATAGDTDTQYF. The DNA of the CDR3 is TGTGCCACAGCGGGGGACACAGATACGCAGTATTTT.

This rearrangement joins TRBV28 to TRBJ1-5; a weak D match, TRBD1 (6 bases). This CDR3 has 14 amino acids. The germline CDR1 and CDR2 sequences are MDHEN and SYDVKM. The V gene lost 5 bases and the J gene lost 4 bases, with 12 bases spanning the gap. CDR3 nucleotide sequence: TGTGCCAGCAGTACCCCAGGGGTTAATCAGCCCCAGCATTTT. Translated, it gives CASSTPGVNQPQHF.

This clonotype showed up many times. The chain links TRBV19 to TRBJ1-2; D is undetermined. In germline, CDR1 is LNHDA, CDR2 SQIVND (reference sequence). Trimming took 9 bases from V and 2 from J, leaving 19 bases between them. The CDR3 is made up of 15 amino acids. For the CDR3, the DNA is TGTGCCAGCCAGACGGAAGCAACCCTCAACTATGGCTACACCTTC. It codes for CASQTEATLNYGYTF.

This clonotype has ten or more counts. In DNA form, the CDR3 reads TGCGCCAGCAGCTTGATAATGGGGTCGGCCACTGAAGCTTTCTTT. Translated, it gives CASSLIMGSATEAFF. The chain carries TRBV5-1 and TRBJ1-1; D is ambiguous. The CDR3 has 15 amino acids. V gave up 1 base and J gave up 4 bases, with 14 bases separating them. Germline CDR1 is SGHRS and CDR2 is YFSETQ.

The gene calls are TRBV20-1 and TRBJ2-5, with 12 bases that match TRBD1. This CDR3 has 14 amino acids. Germline assignment: CDR1 DFQATT and CDR2 SNEGSKA (reference sequence). The V segment lost 3 bases and the J segment 2 bases; nucleotides outside the gene matches: 1. The CDR3 sequence: CSARGQGAQETQYF. The CDR3 DNA is TGCAGTGCTAGGGGACAGGGGGCGCAAGAGACCCAGTACTTC.